This entry concerns a single T cell receptor (beta chain). Its matching antigen is unknown. CDR1 is SGHNT, CDR2 YYREEE, per germline (reference sequence). The CDR3 extends over 16 amino acids. Trimming removed 0 bases at V and 5 bases at J, with 17 bases between. The study profiled TCR beta VDJ and CDR3 using genomic DNA as template. MiXCR, applied by TCRdb to the reads, yields one record per CDR3 protein. This table has about 180,000 distinct CDR3 sequences, 40% to 50% appearing once. This record comes from a study of CD8+CD57+ T cells in acquired aplastic anemia. Study at large: The average read count for CD4+ cells in healthy donors was 9 million to 14 million. The study, taken as a whole, reports: Overlap between patients and controls comprised 25 to 35 CD8+ CDR3 sequences.

This sequence joins TRBV5-4 and TRBJ2-5; tentatively, D is TRBD2 (6 bases). Sequencing used sorted CD4+, CD8+, or CD8+CD57+ T cells (not recorded which) from PBMCs. This TCR was recovered from a human donor in good health. This chain's CDR3 is CASSLDRQGGSETQYF. CDR3 bases: TGTGCCAGCAGCTTGGATCGGCAGGGAGGTTCCGAGACCCAGTACTTC.